The T cell receptor beta chain under discussion was sequenced for a study of blood T cell repertoires in COVID-19. As for the study in general: COVID-19 samples from acute and convalescent phases originated in the United States, Italy and Spain. PBMCs, B-cell-depleted T cells, or T cells provided the cDNA or gDNA that made up the material.

This CDR3 spans 15 amino acids. Categorization into cohorts depended on clinical history that participants reported. Sequencing used immunoSEQ multiplex PCR; TCRdb keeps in-frame clones, though not all of them. There are hundreds of thousands of clones in the sample; around 87% occur only once, and approximately 1% lies in the top ten. What was sequenced was PBMCs or T cells enriched from blood (not recorded which). This chain connects TRBV12-2 to TRBJ2-5; no check of the table's D call, TRBD1, against the DNA was made. TRBV12-2 is tagged as a pseudogene. The TCR was taken from a man between 18 and 29 years old who had recovered from COVID-19. The CDR3 spells CASRSGPGQQETQYF. The DNA for the CDR3 is TGTGCAAGTCGCTCAGGACCGGGACAGCAAGAGACCCAGTACTTC.